What follows are 27 T cell receptor beta chains derived from one specimen sequenced in a study of long-term antiretroviral therapy in people with HIV. At the survey level, the v3.0 immunoSEQ assay was run. Assay used: immunoSEQ multiplex PCR; TCRdb lists only in-frame clones, some missing. The table shows 25,000 to 35,000 clones, with roughly 90% occurring only once. The source was unsorted PBMCs, collected 3.1 years after starting antiretroviral therapy. The source is a young man with HIV.

The chain combines TRBV6-1 with TRBJ1-1; D call uncertain. The CDR3 extends over 14 amino acids. Trimming took off 4 bases at V and 4 bases at J, with 13 bases between the two ends. Germline lookup yields CDR1 MNHNS and CDR2 SASEGT. The CDR3 DNA reads as TGTGCCAGCAGTGCCCCCGACCCCTTCACTGAAGCTTTCTTT. Amino acids: CASSAPDPFTEAFF.

This sequence joins TRBV7-2 and TRBJ1-1, with unresolved D. The germline V and J ends were trimmed by 4 bases and 5 bases, with 17 bases remaining between them. The CDR3 is 15 residues long. Germline loops: CDR1 SGHTA, CDR2 FQGNSA. The CDR3 spells CASSSFERPGTEAFF. CDR3 DNA: TGTGCCAGCAGCTCGTTCGAACGCCCGGGGACTGAAGCTTTCTTT.

The chain recombines TRBV5-1 with TRBJ1-2, with D maybe TRBD1 (5 bases). CDR1 is SGHRS and CDR2 is YFSETQ in the germline V gene. The V end lost 0 bases, the J end lost 2 bases, and 14 bases lay between the germline ends. The CDR3 runs 16 residues. The CDR3 region is CASSLGQLIWNYGYTF. CDR3 sequence (DNA): TGCGCCAGCAGCTTGGGACAGCTGATTTGGAACTATGGCTACACCTTC.

The chain is built from TRBV2 and TRBJ2-1; 10 bases are a match to TRBD2. The V segment lost 5 bases and the J segment 8 bases; nucleotides outside the gene matches: 12. The CDR3 length is 16 residues. The V gene's germline CDR1 is SNHLY and CDR2 FYNNEI. This CDR3 reads CASSRGRLAGHDEQFF. In nucleotides, the CDR3 is TGTGCCAGCAGTAGAGGGAGACTAGCGGGTCACGATGAGCAGTTCTTC.

The rearrangement joins TRBV4-2 to TRBJ1-2, with D tentatively TRBD1 (5 bases). The V gene's germline CDR1 is LGHNA and CDR2 YNFKEQ. The V gene lost 3 bases and the J gene lost 2 bases, with 13 bases spanning the gap. This CDR3 spans 15 amino acids. CDR3 amino acids: CASSHPTGGNYGYTF. The DNA for the CDR3 is TGTGCCAGCAGCCACCCCACGGGGGGGAACTATGGCTACACCTTC.

The CDR3 nucleotides read TGTGCCAGCAGCTTAGAGCCAGGGACTAATGAAAAACTGTTTTTT. Residues: CASSLEPGTNEKLFF. V is TRBV7-8 and J is TRBJ1-4, with D tentatively TRBD1 (5 bases). Trimming shortened V by 1 base and J by 2 bases, and 8 bases separated the two germline ends. The CDR3 is made up of 15 amino acids. Germline CDR1 and CDR2: SGHVS and FQNEAQ.

The J gene is TRBJ1-5, the V gene TRBV2; D ambiguous. Germline V gives CDR1 SNHLY, CDR2 FYNNEI. This CDR3 is 13 amino acids long. The V gene lost 7 bases and the J gene lost 0 bases, with 7 bases spanning the gap. The CDR3 DNA sequence: TGTGCCAGCAATAGACATAGCAATCAGCCCCAGCATTTT. Its protein product is CASNRHSNQPQHF. The whole variable domain, filled in from reference TRBV2 and TRBJ1-5, reads EPEVTQTPSHQVTQMGQEVILRCVPISNHLYFYWYRQILGQKVEFLVSFYNNEISEKSEIFDDQFSVERPDGSNFTLKIRSTKLEDSAMYFCASNRHSNQPQHFGDGTRLSIL.

The chain is built from TRBV5-1 and TRBJ1-1; D is ambiguous. The CDR3 has 13 amino acids. The germline gives CDR1 SGHRS, CDR2 YFSETQ. With 2 bases removed from V and 1 base from J, the gap between germline ends came to 6 bases. The CDR3 spells CASSFRGNTEAFF. The CDR3 nucleotides are TGCGCCAGCAGCTTCCGGGGGAACACTGAAGCTTTCTTT.

The table lists this clone with a count of one. The rearrangement joins TRBV19 to TRBJ1-1; no clear D. The CDR3 length is 14 residues. Trimming removed 9 bases at V and 0 bases at J, with 14 bases between. Germline-derived CDR1 and CDR2 are LNHDA and SQIVND (reference sequence). This CDR3 reads CASRGPRMNTEAFF. In DNA, the CDR3 is TGTGCCAGCCGAGGACCGCGTATGAACACTGAAGCTTTCTTT.

The chain recombines TRBV19 with TRBJ1-6, with D unresolved. Germline V gene data show CDR1 as LNHDA and CDR2 as SQIVND (reference sequence). This CDR3 region has 14 residues. V lost 1 base and J lost 5, with 6 bases in between. In DNA, the CDR3 is TGTGCCAGTAGTATAGGTGCCAATAATTCACCCCTCCACTTT. As protein: CASSIGANNSPLHF.

The chain couples TRBV12-5 to TRBJ1-6; D is unresolved. The CDR3 sequence is 17 residues long. Looked up from germline, CDR1 is LGHNT and CDR2 is FRNRAP. The V end was cut by 5 bases, the J end by 0 bases, with 14 bases between. CDR3 sequence reads: CASGLRASSSYNSPLHF. Here the CDR3 DNA reads TGTGCTAGTGGTCTCCGGGCCTCAAGCTCCTATAATTCACCCCTCCACTTT. Full variable domain (outside the CDR3, taken from reference TRBV12-5 and TRBJ1-6): DARVTQTPRHKVTEMGQEVTMRCQPILGHNTVFWYRQTMMQGLELLAYFRNRAPLDDSGMPKDRFSAEMPDATLATLKIQPSEPRDSAVYFCASGLRASSSYNSPLHFGNGTRLTVT.

In this sample, this clone turned up once. This chain joins TRBV7-9 and TRBJ1-6, with unresolved D. There are 16 residues in the CDR3. V lost 9 bases, J lost 0 bases, and 15 bases lay in between. Per germline, CDR1 SEHNR and CDR2 FQNEAQ (reference sequence). CDR3 nucleotides: TGTGCCAGTCAAGAGGGCTTGAGCTCCTATAATTCACCCCTCCACTTT. This codes for CASQEGLSSYNSPLHF.

The chain combines TRBV19 with TRBJ1-5; D gene unclear. The V end lost 7 bases, the J end lost 1 base, and 8 bases lay between the germline ends. CDR1 is LNHDA, CDR2 SQIVND, per germline (reference sequence). The CDR3 has 13 residues. For the CDR3, the DNA is TGTGCCAGTACCGAAGTGAGCAATCAGCCCCAGCATTTT. It translates to CASTEVSNQPQHF.

The CDR3 bases are TGTGCCAGCAGCCAAGGCGGGACAGGGCATTATGGCTACACCTTC. This translates into CASSQGGTGHYGYTF. The chain recombines TRBV4-2 with TRBJ1-2; 9 bases align to TRBD1. V gave up 1 base and J gave up 5 bases; unmatched junction bases: 5. The CDR3 length is 15 residues. Germline CDR1 reads LGHNA; CDR2 reads YNFKEQ.

This sequence joins TRBV7-9 and TRBJ1-1; possible D gene TRBD1, 6 bases. V lost 4 bases, J lost 4 bases, and 10 bases lay in between. Germline CDR1 and CDR2: SEHNR and FQNEAQ (reference sequence). This CDR3 region has 13 residues. CDR3 coding DNA: TGTGCCAGCAGCTCTACAGGGACCACTGAAGCTTTCTTT. Protein product: CASSSTGTTEAFF.

This clone occurred a few times. An end of the junction does not agree with germline; a read error may underlie this. The V and J genes are TRBV7-7 and TRBJ2-7; 8 positions agree with TRBD2. Germline CDR1 SSHAT, CDR2 FNYEAQ (reference sequence). The CDR3 is made up of 15 amino acids. This chain's CDR3 is CASSPSAGAYYEQYF. In DNA, the CDR3 is TGTGCTAGCAGCCCTTCAGCGGGAGCTTACTACGAGCAGTACTTC.

The rearrangement uses TRBV4-1 and TRBJ2-7, with D hard to call. This CDR3 is 12 amino acids long. V lost 2 bases, J lost 4 bases, and 6 bases lay in between. Germline V lookup: CDR1 MGHRA, CDR2 YSYEKL. CDR3 sequence reads: CASSQSGYEQYF. The CDR3 DNA sequence: TGCGCCAGCAGCCAATCTGGGTACGAGCAGTACTTC.

This clone has just one count. This rearrangement joins TRBV9 to TRBJ1-1, with D possibly being TRBD1 (6 bases). The V gene lost 0 bases and the J gene lost 11 bases, with 11 bases spanning the gap. The CDR3 is 12 amino acids. The V gene's germline CDR1 is SGDLS and CDR2 YYNGEE. The CDR3 spells CASSVVGQKAFF. The CDR3 region has the DNA TGTGCCAGCAGCGTAGTTGGACAGAAGGCTTTCTTT.

V gene TRBV7-6 combines with J gene TRBJ2-1; the match to TRBD1 covers 7 bases. Trimming at V came to 1 base and at J to 6 bases, leaving 9 bases not matched to a gene. This CDR3 has 16 amino acids. The germline CDR1 and CDR2 sequences are SGHVS and FNYEAQ. The CDR3 DNA follows: TGTGCCAGCAGCTTAGGAGAACAGGGGTTCGGCAATGAGCAGTTCTTC. Its protein is CASSLGEQGFGNEQFF.

CDR3 residues: CASRRLAGDGELFF. CDR3 in DNA: TGTGCCAGTAGGCGACTAGCGGGAGACGGGGAGCTGTTTTTT. This chain links TRBV19 with TRBJ2-2; TRBD2 agrees at 12 bases. The J segment lost 7 bases and the V segment lost 6 bases, leaving 3 bases of the junction unmatched. There are 14 residues in the CDR3. The V gene's germline CDR1 is LNHDA and CDR2 SQIVND (reference sequence).

The V gene is TRBV19, the J gene TRBJ1-5; 11 bases are shared with TRBD1. Germline assignment: CDR1 LNHDA and CDR2 SQIVND (reference sequence). This CDR3 is built from 13 residues. The junction had 4 bases not matched to a gene; V was cut back by 8 bases and J by 7 bases. The CDR3 DNA follows: TGTGCCAGTTGGACAGGGGGCAGGCAGCCCCAGCATTTT. Its translation: CASWTGGRQPQHF. The full variable domain, completed using reference TRBV19 and TRBJ1-5, is DGGITQSPKYLFRKEGQNVTLSCEQNLNHDAMYWYRQDPGQGLRLIYYSQIVNDFQKGDIAEGYSVSREKKESFPLTVTSAQKNPTAFYLCASWTGGRQPQHFGDGTRLSIL.

This sequence joins TRBV9 and TRBJ2-7, with a weak D call TRBD1 (5 bases). This CDR3 comprises 14 residues. The V gene lost 0 bases and the J gene lost 4 bases, with 11 bases spanning the gap. Germline CDR1 reads SGDLS; CDR2 reads YYNGEE. In DNA, the CDR3 is TGTGCCAGCAGCGTAGGTGGGGCTCGGTACGAGCAGTACTTC. This encodes CASSVGGARYEQYF.

This clone came up once. This chain joins TRBV19 and TRBJ1-3, with TRBD1 identical over 7 bases. V lost 5 bases, J lost 0 bases, and 4 bases stayed unmatched. This CDR3 has 15 residues. Germline values: CDR1 LNHDA, CDR2 SQIVND (reference sequence). The CDR3 loop is CASSLGQLSGNTIYF. The CDR3 DNA follows: TGTGCCAGTAGTCTGGGACAGCTCTCTGGAAACACCATATATTTT. Filled out from reference TRBV19 and TRBJ1-3, the complete variable domain reads DGGITQSPKYLFRKEGQNVTLSCEQNLNHDAMYWYRQDPGQGLRLIYYSQIVNDFQKGDIAEGYSVSREKKESFPLTVTSAQKNPTAFYLCASSLGQLSGNTIYFGEGSWLTVV.

This clone was detected only once. The genes are TRBV2 and TRBJ2-5; D could derive from TRBD1 or TRBD2 (5 bases each). The J call may be faulty, since TRBJ2-7 better matches the DNA end. Germline values: CDR1 SNHLY, CDR2 FYNNEI. The CDR3 loop spans 13 amino acids. The CDR3 loop is CASNPGPNYEQYF. The CDR3 region has the DNA TGTGCCAGCAACCCGGGACCCAACTACGAGCAGTACTTC.

The chain recombines TRBV19 with TRBJ2-1; 7 nucleotides line up with TRBD1. V lost 6 bases to trimming and J lost 8 bases; unmatched junction nucleotides: 4. CDR1 and CDR2 (germline): LNHDA, SQIVND (reference sequence). The CDR3 spans 12 residues. In DNA, the CDR3 is TGTGCCAGTAGGAACAGGGGCCATGAGCAGTTCTTC. It encodes CASRNRGHEQFF.

This clone showed up just a few times. The CDR3 is CATREVEQYF. CDR3 nucleotide sequence: TGTGCCACCAGAGAAGTCGAGCAGTACTTC. The rearrangement links TRBV10-3 to TRBJ2-7; D is unclear. CDR3 length: 10 residues. Trimming removed 10 bases from V and 6 bases from J, with 10 bases in between. Germline V gives CDR1 ENHRY, CDR2 SYGVKD.

Here the CDR3 DNA reads TGTGCCAGCAGATATAACGGGGGAAGAGAGACCCAGTACTTC. It codes for CASRYNGGRETQYF. This chain uses TRBV7-8 with TRBJ2-5, with D possibly being TRBD2 (6 bases). The length of the CDR3 is 14 residues. From germline, CDR1 is SGHVS and CDR2 FQNEAQ. V lost 6 bases and J 4 bases, leaving 15 bases between the germline ends.